This TCR beta chain originates from a study of regulatory T cells in long-lasting Graves disease (dated by TCRdb to about 2021). A note on the overall study: Antithyroid drugs had been taken for less than 3 months by newly diagnosed Graves' disease patients. Patients with persistent Graves' disease were compared with patients with newly diagnosed Graves' disease using TCR sequencing and RNA sequencing of peripheral blood. The study was conducted in China and was registered as a clinical trial. A total of 33 samples underwent TCR sequencing, from roughly 13 patients with persistent Graves' disease and about 20 patients with newly diagnosed Graves' disease.

The germline V gene yields MNHNS for CDR1 and SASEGT for CDR2. The CDR3 starts with the cysteine, ends with the phenylalanine, and has 15 residues. Only the CDR3 region is kept as DNA, spanning 45 bases read in frame from base 1. Here V drops 4 bases and J drops 5 bases, and the junction holds 6 bases not matched to any gene. This specimen's time point label, interpreted: newly diagnosed GD, antithyroid drugs for less than 3 months. For both TCR sequencing and RNA sequencing, RNA was extracted from PBMCs in TRIzol. The diagnosis of Graves' disease was made according to American Thyroid Association guidelines. The patients came from an endocrinology department in Xi'an, China. Each patient gave about 10 milliliters of peripheral blood, collected in an EDTA anticoagulant tube. PBMCs were isolated by Ficoll Paque Plus density gradient separation without further T cell sorting. An Agilent 2100 Bioanalyzer and agarose gel were used to check RNA quality, and a NanoDrop 2000 was used to measure RNA concentration.

This clonotype came up many times. The clone's antigen remains unknown. Base quality data are lacking; no much larger clone is found one base away. Study-wide conclusions, independent of this receptor: Lower TCR Shannon entropy and fewer highly expanded clones were observed in persistent Graves' disease patients than in newly diagnosed patients, which suggested clonal expansion. Peripheral blood alone was examined, since thyroid tissue, which constituted the primary lesion, could not be accessed. The authors acknowledged the small sample size as a limitation that may reduce accuracy. Sequencing and analysis were limited to the TCR beta chain. A larger number of public clonotypes was shared among persistent patients (fewer than 3,000) than among newly diagnosed patients (around 880). Persistent disease showed preferential use of TRBV28, TRBJ1-2 and TRBJ2-5, whereas newly diagnosed disease favored TRBV20-1 and TRBJ2-1.

The receptor library was made with multiplex PCR. Sequencing used an Illumina HiSeq 4000. TCR beta libraries were built with iRepertoire HTBI primers and Arm-PCR amplification of CDR3 regions. Before sequencing, the PCR products went through gel purification. As for how the authors treated the data: Gene usage analysis of CDR3 amino acid clonotypes relied on the roughly 64 TRBV and about 15 TRBJ segments identified across samples. COPE and FqMerger were used to merge filtered high-quality paired reads into contigs. BLAST was used to align contigs to the IMGT TRBV, TRBD and TRBJ reference genes, and CDR3 was defined following IMGT. Highly expanded clones were defined as clonotypes with a frequency above 0.1%. Repertoire diversity was measured by Shannon entropy, and V-J evenness by the Gini coefficient. A clonotype found in more than one individual was treated as public. TCRdb itself trimmed the public reads at Q25 with fastp, ran MiXCR and retained productive beta chains. Every CDR3 protein is listed once, alongside the most common genes and DNA of its rows. In this record, the V and J calls reflect TCRdb's handling and not the investigators' own analysis. Across this sample there are roughly 400,000 distinct CDR3 sequences, with roughly 15% seen only once. The top ten clones comprise less than 30% of the sample.

This same sample was also part of a study on T cells in Graves' hyperthyroidism and ophthalmopathy. The second source states: Stable Graves' hyperthyroidism was defined as no progression to ophthalmopathy during 18 months of follow-up. Hyperthyroidism patients were aged 18 to 65 years and newly diagnosed, with disease duration of less than 2 months. Exclusion was applied to patients with uncontrolled infections, other autoimmune diseases, pregnancy or lactation. Clinical symptoms, serum thyroxine and TRAb, thyroid ultrasound, and orbital computed tomography formed the basis for the diagnoses. The first round of RT-PCR for the TCR CDR3 was performed with the HTBI primer set and the Qiagen OneStep RT-PCR kit. Most expanded thyroid clonotypes (frequency above 0.001) were also detected in blood, a finding suggesting that blood repertoires may reflect thyroid immune responses. A model built on a 13 V-J signature distinguished ophthalmopathy from stable hyperthyroidism, reaching roughly 88% sensitivity and about 81% specificity in cross-validation and 80%/75% in testing. In validation, the model predicted progression to ophthalmopathy a median of 6.5 months before onset, with 70% to 71% sensitivity and about 72% specificity. To identify TCR V-J signatures that set the groups apart, the researchers used a discovery cohort of more than 95 patients, made up of approximately 43 with Graves' ophthalmopathy and approximately 57 with stable Graves' hyperthyroidism. Whether ophthalmopathy could be predicted prospectively was tested in an independent validation cohort made up of roughly 19 hyperthyroidism patients plus 17 patients who later progressed to ophthalmopathy. The 75 to 100 discovery patients were randomly split 7:3 into training and test sets. Thyroid tissue and blood T-cell repertoires from six Graves' hyperthyroidism patients were also compared in the study. After blood sampling, hyperthyroidism patients were treated with methimazole at a starting dose of 30 mg daily, and ophthalmopathy patients were treated with high-dose intravenous methylprednisolone. Libraries were constructed in a second round of multiplex PCR, after which size selection and purification were carried out. Paired-end sequencing of the libraries was performed with 100 bp reads on an Illumina HiSeq2000. SOAPnuke was used to process the raw data, throwing out any read that contained adapters or uncalled bases, had a mean Phred below 15, or lacked an exact constant-primer or identifier match. COPE v1.2.5 was used to merge the high-quality paired reads, and each unique nucleotide sequence was defined as a clonotype. MiTCR v1.1 was used to align the clonotypes against IMGT TRBV, TRBD and TRBJ reference segments. Only V-J combinations with frequency above 0.0001, covering 99% to 99.2% of repertoires, were analysed. A TCS score was defined as the ratio between F50 (clonal expansion) and ExV (chaos), using BLOSUM62-based TCRdist between CDR3 peptides within each V-J. Welch's t-statistics and random forest reduced roughly 500 V-J features to 13, which were used in a naive Bayes classifier (R e1071). Sample size was not statistically predetermined, and blinding of investigators to group allocation was not performed. The paper reports TCR Vbeta CDR3 sequencing of approximately 130 peripheral blood samples: 40 or so ophthalmopathy, about 75 hyperthyroidism and roughly 17 progressor patients.

The clonotype was recovered from a young woman with Graves disease. Donor details come from another sample of the same person, matched by shared clones. Source: peripheral blood mononuclear cells (PBMCs), taken at new diagnosis, from a patient treated with antithyroid drugs. The sequence links TRBV6-1 to TRBJ2-3, with 10 bases in between that match TRBD2. This receptor carries the CDR3 CASSGRAGGGDTQYF. The nucleotide sequence is TGTGCCAGCAGTGGTCGAGCGGGGGGGGGAGATACGCAGTATTTT.